This TCR beta chain was identified in a study of blood T cell repertoires in COVID-19. Study background: Samples came from the United States, Italy and Spain, spanning acute and convalescent COVID-19. Nucleic acid was either cDNA or gDNA, and it came from T cells, B-cell-depleted T cells, or PBMCs.

TCRdb keeps only in-frame clones here, not all; method: immunoSEQ multiplex PCR. This sample has about 68,000 clones, with approximately 84% found just once. Germline V CDR1 and CDR2: LGHDT, YNNKEL (reference sequence). Unmatched junction bases numbered 9, after V lost 5 bases and J lost 7 bases. This CDR3 is built from 14 residues. Sequencing input: peripheral blood. The J gene is TRBJ1-2, the V gene TRBV3-1 (or the pseudogene TRBV3-2), with TRBD1 matching over 8 bases. This TCR was sampled from a man in his fifties or sixties with active COVID-19. The CDR3 sequence is CASSERGTGAGYTF. The CDR3 DNA sequence: TGTGCCAGCAGCGAAAGAGGGACAGGAGCTGGCTACACCTTC.